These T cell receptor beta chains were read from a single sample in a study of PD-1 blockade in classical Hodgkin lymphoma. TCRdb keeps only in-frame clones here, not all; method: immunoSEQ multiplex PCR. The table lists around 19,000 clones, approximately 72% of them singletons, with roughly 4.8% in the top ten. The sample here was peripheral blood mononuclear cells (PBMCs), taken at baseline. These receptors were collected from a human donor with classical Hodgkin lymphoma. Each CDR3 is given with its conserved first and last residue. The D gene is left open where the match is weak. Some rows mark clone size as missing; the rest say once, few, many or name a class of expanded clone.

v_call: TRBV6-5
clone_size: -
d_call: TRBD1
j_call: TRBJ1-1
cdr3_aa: CASSYSPGQPEAFF
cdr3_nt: TGTGCCAGCAGTTACTCCCCGGGACAGCCAGAAGCTTTCTTT

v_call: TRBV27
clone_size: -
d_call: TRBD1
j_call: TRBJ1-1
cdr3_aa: CASSLEGALNTEAFF
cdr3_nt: TGTGCCAGCAGTTTAGAGGGGGCGTTGAACACTGAAGCTTTCTTT

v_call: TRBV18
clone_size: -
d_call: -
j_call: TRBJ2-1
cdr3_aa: CASSPPSGGGSSYNEQFF
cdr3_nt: TGTGCCAGCTCACCACCATCCGGGGGCGGGAGCTCCTACAATGAGCAGTTCTTC

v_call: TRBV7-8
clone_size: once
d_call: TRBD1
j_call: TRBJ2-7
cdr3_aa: CASSLGRQGAYEQYF
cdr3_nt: TGTGCCAGCAGCTTAGGGCGACAGGGGGCCTACGAGCAGTACTTC

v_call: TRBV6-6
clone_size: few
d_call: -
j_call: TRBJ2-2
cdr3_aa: CASTPGLEELFF
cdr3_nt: TGTGCCAGCACCCCAGGTCTCGAGGAGCTGTTTTTT

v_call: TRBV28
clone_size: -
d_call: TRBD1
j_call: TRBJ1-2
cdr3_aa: CASKTGGANYGYTF
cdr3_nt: TGTGCCAGCAAGACAGGGGGTGCAAACTATGGCTACACCTTC

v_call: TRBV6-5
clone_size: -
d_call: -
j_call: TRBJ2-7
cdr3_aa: CASIVTGKGIYEQYF
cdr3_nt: TGTGCCAGCATTGTGACAGGAAAAGGGATATACGAGCAGTACTTC

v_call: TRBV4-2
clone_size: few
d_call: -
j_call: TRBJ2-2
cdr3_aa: CASSPGHTGELFF
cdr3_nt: TGTGCCAGCAGTCCCGGCCACACCGGGGAGCTGTTTTTT

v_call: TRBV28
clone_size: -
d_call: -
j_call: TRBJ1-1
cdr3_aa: CASSKFGHRAIEAFF
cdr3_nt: TGTGCCAGCAGCAAATTCGGACATAGGGCAATTGAAGCTTTCTTT

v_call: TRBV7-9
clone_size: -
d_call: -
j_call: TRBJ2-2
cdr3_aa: CASSLLAPGPGELFF
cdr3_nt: TGTGCCAGCAGCTTATTGGCTCCGGGTCCCGGGGAGCTGTTTTTT

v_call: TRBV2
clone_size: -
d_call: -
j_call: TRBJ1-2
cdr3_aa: CASSERLTPNYGYTF
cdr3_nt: TGTGCCAGCAGTGAACGCCTTACTCCCAACTATGGCTACACCTTC

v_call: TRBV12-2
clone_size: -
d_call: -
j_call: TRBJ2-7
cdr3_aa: CASRLDRDAPTFYEQYF
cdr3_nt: TGTGCAAGTCGCTTAGACAGGGATGCCCCCACTTTCTACGAGCAGTACTTC

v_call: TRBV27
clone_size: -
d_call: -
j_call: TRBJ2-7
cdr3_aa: CASSFNTQTLGQPEQYF
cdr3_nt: TGTGCCAGCAGTTTTAACACCCAAACCCTCGGACAACCCGAGCAGTACTTC

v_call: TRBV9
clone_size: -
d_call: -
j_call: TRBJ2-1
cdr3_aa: CASSVGSYNEQFF
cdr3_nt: TGTGCCAGCAGCGTCGGCTCCTACAATGAGCAGTTCTTC

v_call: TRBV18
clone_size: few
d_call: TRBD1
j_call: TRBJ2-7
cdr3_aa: CASSSTGTGAYEQYF
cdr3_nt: TGTGCCAGCTCATCGACCGGGACAGGGGCCTACGAGCAGTACTTC

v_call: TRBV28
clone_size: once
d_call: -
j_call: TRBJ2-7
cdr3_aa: CASSLYGGHNYEQYF
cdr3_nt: TGTGCCAGCAGTTTATACGGGGGGCACAATTACGAGCAGTACTTC

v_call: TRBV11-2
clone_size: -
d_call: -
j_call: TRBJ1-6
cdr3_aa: CASSLARGNSPLHF
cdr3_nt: TGTGCCAGCAGCTTAGCGAGGGGGAATTCACCCCTCCACTTT

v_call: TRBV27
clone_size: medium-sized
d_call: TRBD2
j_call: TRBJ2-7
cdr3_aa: CASSSSSGGGKYEQYF
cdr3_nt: TGTGCCAGCAGTTCCTCGAGCGGGGGTGGAAAGTACGAGCAGTACTTC

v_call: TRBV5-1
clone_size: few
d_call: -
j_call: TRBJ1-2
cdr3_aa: CASSSTGDNYGYTF
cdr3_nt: TGCGCCAGCAGCTCGACAGGAGACAACTATGGCTACACCTTC

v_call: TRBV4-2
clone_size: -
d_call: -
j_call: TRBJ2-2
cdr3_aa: CASSQDPDTGELFF
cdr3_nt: TGTGCCAGCAGCCAAGATCCCGACACCGGGGAGCTGTTTTTT

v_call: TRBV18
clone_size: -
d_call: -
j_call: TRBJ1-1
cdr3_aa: CASSSGTENTEAFF
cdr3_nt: TGTGCCAGCTCAAGCGGGACTGAGAACACTGAAGCTTTCTTT

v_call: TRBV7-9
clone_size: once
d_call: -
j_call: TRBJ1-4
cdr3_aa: CASSIPSGHEKLFF
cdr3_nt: TGTGCCAGCAGCATACCCTCGGGACATGAAAAACTGTTTTTT

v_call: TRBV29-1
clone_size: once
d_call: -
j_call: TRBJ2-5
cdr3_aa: CSVEGGRSHRGGTQYF
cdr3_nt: TGCAGCGTTGAGGGGGGGCGGTCGCATCGAGGAGGGACCCAGTACTTC

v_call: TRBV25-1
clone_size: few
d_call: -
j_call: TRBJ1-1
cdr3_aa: CASRFGDTEAFF
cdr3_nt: TGTGCCAGCAGATTCGGAGACACTGAAGCTTTCTTT

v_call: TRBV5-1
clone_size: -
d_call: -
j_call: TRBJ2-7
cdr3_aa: CASSVGGGSPEQYF
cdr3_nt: TGCGCCAGCAGCGTGGGAGGGGGGTCGCCCGAGCAGTACTTC

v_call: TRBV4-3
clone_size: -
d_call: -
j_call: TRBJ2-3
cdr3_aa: CASSQGGSTDTQYF
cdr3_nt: TGCGCCAGCAGCCAAGGGGGTAGCACAGATACGCAGTATTTT

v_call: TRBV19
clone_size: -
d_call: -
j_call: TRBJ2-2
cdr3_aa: CASRTTLDTGELFF
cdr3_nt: TGTGCCAGTAGAACAACATTGGACACCGGGGAGCTGTTTTTT

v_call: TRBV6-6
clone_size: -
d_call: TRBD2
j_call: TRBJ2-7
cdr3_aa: CASSYWREGGYEQYF
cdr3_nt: TGTGCCAGCAGTTACTGGCGGGAGGGCGGTTACGAGCAGTACTTC

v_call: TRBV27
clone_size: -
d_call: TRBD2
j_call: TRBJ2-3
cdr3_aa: CASSLLLLAGLGTDTQYF
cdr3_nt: TGTGCCAGCAGTTTACTCCTACTAGCGGGATTAGGCACAGATACGCAGTATTTT

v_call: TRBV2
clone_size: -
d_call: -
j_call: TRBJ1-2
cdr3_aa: CASSVRDTGYTF
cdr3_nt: TGTGCCAGCAGTGTCCGGGACACTGGCTACACCTTC

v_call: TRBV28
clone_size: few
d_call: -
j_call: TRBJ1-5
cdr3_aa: CASSFVAEPYQPQHF
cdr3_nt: TGTGCCAGCAGTTTTGTGGCAGAGCCTTATCAGCCCCAGCATTTT

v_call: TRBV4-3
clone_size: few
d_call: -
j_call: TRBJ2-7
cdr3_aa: CASSQEGPEGYEQYF
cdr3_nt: TGCGCCAGCAGCCAAGAAGGGCCGGAAGGCTACGAGCAGTACTTC

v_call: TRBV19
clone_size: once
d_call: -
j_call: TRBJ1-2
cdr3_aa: CASSILTGELYGYTF
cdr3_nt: TGTGCCAGTAGTATTTTGACGGGCGAACTCTATGGCTACACCTTC

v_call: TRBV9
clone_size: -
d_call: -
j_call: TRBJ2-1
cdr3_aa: CASSVDRLGYNEQFF
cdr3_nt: TGTGCCAGCAGCGTAGATCGGCTAGGCTACAATGAGCAGTTCTTC

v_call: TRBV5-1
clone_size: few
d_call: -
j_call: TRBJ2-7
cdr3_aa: CASSLAGFGYEQYF
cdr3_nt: TGCGCCAGCAGCTTGGCGGGGTTCGGGTACGAGCAGTACTTC

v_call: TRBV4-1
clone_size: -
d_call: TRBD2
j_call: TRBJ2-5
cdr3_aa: CASSQGASGAETQYF
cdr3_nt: TGCGCTAGCAGCCAAGGGGCTAGCGGTGCGGAGACCCAGTACTTC

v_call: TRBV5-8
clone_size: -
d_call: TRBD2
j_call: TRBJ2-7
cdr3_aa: CASSFSGDPYEQYF
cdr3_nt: TGTGCCAGCAGCTTTAGCGGGGACCCCTACGAGCAGTACTTC

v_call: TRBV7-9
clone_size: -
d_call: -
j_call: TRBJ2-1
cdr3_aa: CASTQGGDYNEQFF
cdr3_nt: TGTGCCAGCACACAGGGTGGGGACTACAATGAGCAGTTCTTC

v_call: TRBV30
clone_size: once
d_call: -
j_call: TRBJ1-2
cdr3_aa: CAWSVKGSSYGYTF
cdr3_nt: TGTGCCTGGAGTGTAAAAGGGAGCAGCTATGGCTACACCTTC

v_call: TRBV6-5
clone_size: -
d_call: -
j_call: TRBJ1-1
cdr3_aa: CASSYSYVNTEAFF
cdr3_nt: TGTGCCAGCAGTTACTCGTACGTGAACACTGAAGCTTTCTTT

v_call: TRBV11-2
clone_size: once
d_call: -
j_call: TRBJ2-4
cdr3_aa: CASSPRRAAKNIQYF
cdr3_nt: TGTGCCAGCAGCCCCCGTCGAGCGGCCAAAAACATTCAGTACTTC

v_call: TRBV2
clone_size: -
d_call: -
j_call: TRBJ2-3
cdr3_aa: CASSEGAGGTDTQYF
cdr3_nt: TGTGCCAGCAGTGAAGGAGCGGGCGGCACAGATACGCAGTATTTT

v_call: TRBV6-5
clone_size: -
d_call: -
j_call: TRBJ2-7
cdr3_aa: CASSFAGEGEQYF
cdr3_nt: TGTGCCAGCAGTTTCGCAGGGGAAGGCGAGCAGTACTTC

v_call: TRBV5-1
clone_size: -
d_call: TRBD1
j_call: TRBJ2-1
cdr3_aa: CASSWGQGPNNEQFF
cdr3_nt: TGCGCCAGCAGCTGGGGACAGGGGCCTAACAATGAGCAGTTCTTC

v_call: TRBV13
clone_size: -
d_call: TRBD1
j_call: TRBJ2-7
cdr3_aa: CASSLEAGGDEQYF
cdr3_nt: TGTGCCAGCAGCTTAGAGGCAGGGGGAGACGAGCAGTACTTC